This TCR beta chain comes out of a study of neoadjuvant anti-PD-1 for oral cavity cancer. Study-wide context: Patients mostly received three to four biweekly nivolumab doses at 3 mg/kg before surgery. Findings and caveats of the study: PBMC Gini-index clonality exceeded responders' in non-responders post-nivolumab.

The germline V and J ends were trimmed by 8 bases and 5 bases, with 18 bases remaining between them. CDR3 size: 14 residues. From germline, CDR1 is SGHTA and CDR2 FQGNSA. Time point described: after neoadjuvant nivolumab, at surgical resection. Stage II-IVA oral cavity squamous cell carcinoma was new and untreated by systemic or radiation therapy. Analysis of PBMCs was direct, with no culture step. Method: immunoSEQ multiplex PCR; TCRdb's copy keeps in-frame clones and lacks some. This sample has about 42,000 clones, with around 79% found just once. Concerning this clone itself: What it binds is not known.

The clonotype originates from a person between 40 and 85 years old with oral cavity squamous cell carcinoma. The input for sequencing was PBMCs, taken after nivolumab (anti-PD-1) treatment. The chain recombines TRBV7-2 with TRBJ2-5; D may be TRBD1 or TRBD2 (7 bases each). DNA of the CDR3: TGTGCCAGCGGGGCAGGGGGTAGCGGGGAGACCCAGTACTTC. Translation: CASGAGGSGETQYF.